This T cell receptor (beta chain) appears in the sequencing data of a study of T cell responses to AZD1222 COVID-19 vaccine. The repertoire was sequenced with immunoSEQ multiplex PCR; TCRdb's copy has only in-frame clones and lacks some. The sample records some 180,000 clones, around 90% being singletons. Deletions cut 0 bases from V and 4 bases from J, with 14 bases between. Germline loops: CDR1 SGHTS, CDR2 YDEGEE. The CDR3 has 15 residues. This specimen was peripheral blood, taken on day 0 of AZD1222 vaccination. This TCR derives from an adult in good health. This chain connects TRBV5-8 to TRBJ2-7, with a weak D call TRBD1 (5 bases). This chain's CDR3 is CASSLVVQGRYEQYF. CDR3 DNA: TGTGCCAGCAGCTTGGTGGTGCAGGGAAGGTACGAGCAGTACTTC.